This T cell receptor (beta chain) originates from a study of blood T cell repertoires in COVID-19. Overall study context: PBMCs, B-cell-depleted T cells, or T cells were the source of the cDNA or gDNA that made up the material.

Per the authors' pipeline: Researchers report that nucleated cell counts were estimated from reference gene primer amplification. The data were produced by immunoSEQ multiplex PCR, yet TCRdb's version contains in-frame clones alone and is incomplete. V, J and clone size reflect that table, while D and trimming were determined from the DNA. The data show 150,000 to 200,000 clones, roughly 86% seen once. The V gene lost 3 bases and the J gene lost 2 bases, with 10 bases spanning the gap. The CDR3 runs to 14 residues. The germline V gene encodes CDR1 SGHTA and CDR2 FQGNSA. The clonotype was recovered from a man aged 35-49 years with active or convalescent COVID-19. This chain joins TRBV7-2 and TRBJ1-1, with D perhaps TRBD1 (6 bases). The sequenced sample was peripheral blood. The CDR3 coding sequence is TGTGCCAGCAGCTTCGGACAGATAAACACTGAAGCTTTCTTT. It specifies CASSFGQINTEAFF. The full variable domain, rest sourced from reference TRBV7-2 and TRBJ1-1, is GAGVSQSPSNKVTEKGKDVELRCDPISGHTALYWYRQSLGQGLEFLIYFQGNSAPDKSGLPSDRFSAERTGGSVSTLTIQRTQQEDSAVYLCASSFGQINTEAFFGQGTRLTVV.